The clone carrying this TCR beta chain was seen a few times. Its specificity is not known. Germline V gene sequence: CDR1 MNHEY, CDR2 SVGAGI. V lost 8 bases and J lost 6, with 15 bases in between. CDR3 size: 13 residues. Primers: 60 Vbeta forward and 13 Jbeta reverse. The data were produced by immunoSEQ multiplex PCR, yet TCRdb's version contains in-frame clones alone and is incomplete. The table shows roughly 190,000 clones, with about an eighth occurring only once. This record comes from a study of cytomegalovirus exposure and HLA in healthy donors. Notes on the study in general: As a later analysis revealed, most CMV-associated TCR beta chains appeared HLA-restricted. Presence/absence analyses assumed roughly uniform sequencing depth across donors. Researchers had no immune exposure information except CMV serostatus available.

The chain combines TRBV6-5 with TRBJ2-3; weak D call: TRBD2 (7 bases). This clonotype was sampled from a man aged 50-59 years in good health and CMV-seropositive. Sequencing used PBMCs. CDR3 sequence (DNA): TGTGCCAGCTGGGAGGGGGGTGGTGATACGCAGTATTTT. Translated, it gives CASWEGGGDTQYF.